These T cell receptor beta chains were read from a single sample in a study of cytomegalovirus exposure and HLA in healthy donors. TCRdb's table, derived via immunoSEQ multiplex PCR, lists solely in-frame clones and lacks some. Counted here are roughly 170,000 clones, approximately 82% occurring once; the ten biggest clones make up approximately 1.2%. Source material: PBMCs. The receptors stem from a girl aged 2 to 9 in good health and CMV-seropositive. CDR3s include the opening cysteine and the closing phenylalanine or tryptophan. Each record gives: clone size, J gene, V gene, CDR3 protein. A clone size is listed for some rows: how often the clone was seen (once, few, many), or a class if it is expanded.

. TRBJ2-7 TRBV27 CASNRPGGEQYF
. TRBJ1-2 TRBV6-1 CASSEAPIGNGYTF
once TRBJ2-1 TRBV6-1 CASSEDTGTVSYNEQFF
. TRBJ1-1 TRBV25-1 CASSVGGATEAFF
. TRBJ2-7 TRBV25-1 CASRGGLTYEQYF
. TRBJ1-2 TRBV18 CASSPTDSGYGYTF
. TRBJ1-1 TRBV28 CASSLYRNTEAFF
. TRBJ1-2 TRBV19 CASSIGLRANYGYTF
. TRBJ1-2 TRBV7-9 CASSLRQILYGYTF
. TRBJ1-4 TRBV30 CAWKVQGANEKLFF
. TRBJ2-7 TRBV15 CATQAGGTYEQYF
few TRBJ1-1 TRBV30 CAWRTAWNTEAFF
. TRBJ2-3 TRBV5-1 CASRVGGTDTQYF
. TRBJ1-1 TRBV10-2 CASRPFGTGAMNTEAFF
. TRBJ2-4 TRBV5-6 CASIGTSGGGENIQYF
. TRBJ2-3 TRBV5-1 CASSLLAGNTDTQYF
. TRBJ1-1 TRBV27 CASRNDRGEAFF
. TRBJ2-1 TRBV9 CASSETSGRGNEQFF
once TRBJ2-1 TRBV15 CATSRDGEGPIYNEQFF
. TRBJ1-6 TRBV5-6 CASSSDRGKDNSPLHF
. TRBJ1-4 TRBV27 CASSPIGTHATNEKLFF
. TRBJ2-3 TRBV4-1 CASSGTSTDTQYF
. TRBJ1-1 TRBV6-5 CASSSGQGKRAEAFF
. TRBJ1-1 TRBV5-4 CASSLNGQNTEAFF
. TRBJ2-1 TRBV4-1 CASSQRGQPNEQFF
. TRBJ2-7 TRBV29-1 CSVVSGTGVSYEQYF
. TRBJ1-2 TRBV29-1 CSVVAGNYGYTF
. TRBJ2-7 TRBV30 CAWSVPLVGGTGEQYF
once TRBJ1-2 TRBV5-1 CASSPKLMAPYGYTF
few TRBJ1-5 TRBV13 CASSLGGVEQPQHF
. TRBJ2-1 TRBV19 CASSTGLAGDNEQFF
once TRBJ2-1 TRBV10-3 CAISGRTGATNEQFF
. TRBJ2-3 TRBV4-1 CASSQAHSTDTQYF
. TRBJ2-2 TRBV13 CASSRRWTGELFF
. TRBJ2-3 TRBV21-1 CASSKGGQVHTDTQYF
. TRBJ2-2 TRBV14 CASSQGARVVPGELFF
. TRBJ1-3 TRBV15 CATSRDTGFEASGNTIYF
. TRBJ2-4 TRBV10-3 CAISESTGPGGNIQYF
. TRBJ1-4 TRBV7-3 CASSSTGADEKLFF
. TRBJ2-1 TRBV5-1 CASSRDPRAGDNEQFF
few TRBJ1-1 TRBV13 CASSRRGRNTEAFF
. TRBJ1-1 TRBV11-3 CASSRGFNTEAFF
. TRBJ1-1 TRBV13 CASSSYNSYTEAFF
. TRBJ2-1 TRBV7-9 CASSVLRERGIAEQFF
. TRBJ2-7 TRBV19 CASEKGTTSGIYEQYF
. TRBJ1-2 TRBV19 CASSRNRDSINYGYTF
. TRBJ2-1 TRBV11-2 CASSLVSSRGNEQFF
. TRBJ1-1 TRBV7-3 CASSPNYGFYTEAFF
once TRBJ2-1 TRBV4-1 CASSHLPGQAMGNEQFF
. TRBJ2-7 TRBV6-4 CASNPPSRRLKVGEQYF
. TRBJ1-1 TRBV19 CASSTDRNTEAFF
once TRBJ1-2 TRBV2 CASSEGGVDYYGYTF
. TRBJ2-7 TRBV29-1 CSVATYEQYF
. TRBJ1-2 TRBV6-1 CASSEPTGKYGYTF
. TRBJ1-5 TRBV6-6 CASSYSGGVDQPQHF